The clone carrying this TCR beta chain was seen once. The antigen remains unidentified. The sample comes from a study of cytomegalovirus exposure and HLA in healthy donors. Study-level findings and limits: At a 0.05 false discovery rate, a later analysis found some 18,000 TCR beta sequences to be associated with HLA alleles. With later analysis, a missense DCLRE1C variant became linked to TCR beta V- and J-gene trimming.

PCR amplification relied on 60 Vbeta primers (plus 13 Jbeta primers). Here immunoSEQ multiplex PCR was the method, and the copy in TCRdb shows in-frame clones only, minus some. Here the sample spans 180,000 or so clones, around four fifths being singletons. In germline, CDR1 is ENHRY, CDR2 SYGVKD. This CDR3 contains 12 residues. Trimming pared 2 bases from V and 7 bases from J, leaving 6 bases between. This chain joins TRBV10-3 and TRBJ2-1, with D hard to call. The clonotype originates from a man between 18 and 35 years old in good health and CMV-seronegative. Material for sequencing was PBMCs. The CDR3 region is CAISEQANEQFF. DNA of the CDR3: TGTGCCATCAGTGAGCAAGCGAATGAGCAGTTCTTC.